This passage covers 21 T cell receptor beta chains from one sample sequenced in a study of Graves' ophthalmopathy and Graves' hyperthyroidism. Researchers took RNA transcripts and amplified TCR beta CDR3 regions from them. Scientists carried out first-round RT-PCR using HTBI primers and then a second-round multiplex PCR. From the multiplex PCR reads, TCRdb called clonotypes with MiXCR, one entry per CDR3 protein. Of a few hundred thousand distinct CDR3 sequences in the sample, about 35% were seen once. Source material: peripheral blood or thyroid tissue (not recorded which). Receptor source: an adult man with Graves' hyperthyroidism.

The gene calls are TRBV6-1 and TRBJ2-2, with D unclear. Germline-derived CDR1 and CDR2 are MNHNS and SASEGT. V lost 5 bases to trimming and J lost 1 base, with 8 bases between them. This CDR3 has 14 amino acids. The CDR3 bases are TGTGCCAGCAGTTTCGCGGTGAACACCGGGGAGCTGTTTTTT. This codes for CASSFAVNTGELFF.

On this clonotype itself: A single base separates this from a much larger clone, so it may be a read error. This CDR3 reads CVSSAGTALAGELFF. The CDR3 DNA reads as TGTGTCAGCAGCGCCGGGACAGCCCTCGCCGGGGAGCTGTTTTTT. This chain joins TRBV2 and TRBJ2-2; 7 nucleotides agree with TRBD1. The CDR3 has 15 amino acids. CDR1 and CDR2 (germline): SNHLY, FYNNEI. The full variable domain, in which reference TRBV2 and TRBJ2-2 provide the parts outside the CDR3, is EPEVTQTPSHQVTQMGQEVILRCVPISNHLYFYWYRQILGQKVEFLVSFYNNEISEKSEIFDDQFSVERPDGSNFTLKIRSTKLEDSAMYFCVSSAGTALAGELFFGEGSRLTVL.

The chain employs TRBV29-1 and TRBJ2-7, with 14 bases aligning to TRBD2. Trimming took 8 bases from V and 3 from J; bases not matched to a gene: 6. The V gene's germline CDR1 is SQVTM and CDR2 ANQGSEA. The CDR3 runs 14 residues. The CDR3 reads CSQGLAGAYYEQYF. The DNA of the CDR3 is TGCAGCCAGGGACTAGCGGGGGCCTACTACGAGCAGTACTTC.

This clonotype has ten or more counts. CDR3 region: CASSRGRVEKLFF. The DNA of the CDR3 is TGTGCCAGCAGCCGAGGCAGGGTTGAAAAACTGTTTTTT. The chain couples TRBV12-3 or TRBV12-4 to TRBJ1-4; maybe TRBD1 (5 bases). The CDR3 has 13 amino acids. The V end was cut by 6 bases, the J end by 7 bases, with 12 bases between.

As for this clonotype: At one end the junction does not follow the germline gene, possibly because of a read error. The rearrangement uses TRBV5-1 and TRBJ2-7; D assignment may be TRBD1 or TRBD2 (7 bases each). Germline V lookup: CDR1 SGHRS, CDR2 YFSETQ. The CDR3 is made up of 15 amino acids. The CDR3, as DNA: TGTGCCAGCAGGGGGGGCACCCTTAGCTCCTACGAGCAGTACTTC. This gives the protein CASRGGTLSSYEQYF. The entire variable domain, with the rest obtained from reference TRBV5-1 and TRBJ2-7, is as follows: KAGVTQTPRYLIKTRGQQVTLSCSPISGHRSVSWYQQTPGQGLQFLFEYFSETQRNKGNFPGRFSGRQFSNSRSEMNVSTLELGDSALYLCASRGGTLSSYEQYFGPGTRLTVT.

The chain couples TRBV5-1 to TRBJ2-5; tentative D call: TRBD2 (7 bases). This CDR3 has 16 amino acids. Germline loops: CDR1 SGHRS, CDR2 YFSETQ. Deletions cut 0 bases from V and 1 base from J, with 13 bases between. DNA of the CDR3: TGCGCCAGCAGCTTGGCCTTGGGAGGGGGCCAAGAGACCCAGTACTTC. Amino acid sequence: CASSLALGGGQETQYF.

This clonotype was detected once. The gene calls are TRBV29-1 and TRBJ2-2; a possible D gene is TRBD1 (6 bases). Germline CDR1 is SQVTM and CDR2 is ANQGSEA. This CDR3 region has 14 residues. V lost 6 bases, J lost 0 bases, and 11 bases lay in between. The chain's CDR3 is CSVTGTPNTGELFF. The CDR3 nucleotides read TGCAGCGTAACAGGGACCCCGAACACCGGGGAGCTGTTTTTT.

This clonotype was seen at least ten times. The CDR3 region is CASGTQGTGELFF. The CDR3 DNA sequence: TGTGCCAGCGGAACCCAGGGCACCGGGGAGCTGTTTTTT. The chain uses TRBV7-9 and TRBJ2-2, with D possibly being TRBD1 (5 bases). Germline-derived CDR1 and CDR2 are SEHNR and FQNEAQ (reference sequence). The CDR3 runs to 13 residues. V gave up 8 bases and J gave up 4 bases, with 11 bases separating them.

As concerns this clonotype: A read error may explain this, as a much larger clone is one base away. The chain links TRBV7-9 to TRBJ2-7, with a tentative D call TRBD2 (6 bases). The germline V gene encodes CDR1 SEHNR and CDR2 FQNEAQ (reference sequence). V lost 3 bases, J lost 9 bases, and 18 bases lay in between. This CDR3 has 14 residues. CDR3 loop: CASSLGSVMGGQYF. The CDR3 DNA reads TGTGCCAGCAGCTTGGGATCGGTCATGGGGGGGCAGTACTTC.

The V gene is TRBV2, the J gene TRBJ2-1; the D is unclear. Germline CDR1 and CDR2: SNHLY and FYNNEI. The CDR3 totals 13 residues. V gave up 3 bases and J gave up 6 bases, with 9 bases separating them. CDR3 sequence reads: CASSDWGSNEQFF. For the CDR3, the DNA is TGTGCCAGCAGTGATTGGGGTAGCAATGAGCAGTTCTTC.

With regard to this clonotype: Since no conserved phenylalanine or tryptophan closes the CDR3, a read error is the likely cause. Because the CDR3's place on the DNA is in doubt, the DNA is left out and the CDR3 is given as listed by TCRdb. The chain combines TRBV29-1 with TRBJ1-1; the DNA was not used to check the table's D call, TRBD1. Ends included, the CDR3 has 13 residues. Germline V gives CDR1 SQVTM, CDR2 ANQGSEA. CDR3 region: CSVETGGTAEASS.

The V call is TRBV4-1, the J call TRBJ1-4, with TRBD1 as a possible D gene (5 bases). The CDR3 runs to 14 residues. V shed 1 base and J shed 5 bases, with 8 bases lying between them. The germline gives CDR1 MGHRA, CDR2 YSYEKL. The CDR3 is CASSQGGYNEKLFF. In DNA, the CDR3 is TGCGCCAGCAGCCAAGGGGGCTACAATGAAAAACTGTTTTTT.

Notes on this clonotype: The conserved phenylalanine or tryptophan is not found at the CDR3 terminus, so this likely reflects a read error. The DNA is omitted, as the CDR3 cannot be located on it reliably, and the CDR3 follows TCRdb's listing. The chain links TRBV29-1 to TRBJ2-3; TRBD2, the table's D call, was not compared with the DNA. Germline loops: CDR1 SQVTM, CDR2 ANQGSEA. With termini counted, the CDR3 has 11 amino acids. CDR3 in amino acids: CSVDDSGGAYH.

The chain combines TRBV5-4 with TRBJ2-7; weak D call: TRBD1 (8 bases). CDR1 and CDR2 (germline): SGHNT, YYREEE (reference sequence). The CDR3 sequence is 16 residues long. Trimming left V 2 bases short and J 6 bases short, with 21 bases between. The CDR3 DNA follows: TGTGCCAGCAGCTTTAAGATGAGCGGGACAGGAAGCGAGCAGTACTTC. This encodes CASSFKMSGTGSEQYF.

At least ten counts were recorded for this clonotype. The chain couples TRBV20-1 to TRBJ2-2; 8 bases are shared with TRBD2. Germline loops: CDR1 DFQATT, CDR2 SNEGSKA (reference sequence). The CDR3 has 14 residues. V gave up 3 bases and J gave up 2 bases; unmatched junction bases: 2. CDR3 DNA: TGCAGTGCTAGGCGGGGGGCAAACACCGGGGAGCTGTTTTTT. As protein: CSARRGANTGELFF.

This clonotype was counted at least ten times. CDR3 nucleotides: TGTGCCAGCAGCTTAGCTAGCCCTGGGGCCAACGTCCTGACTTTC. Translated: CASSLASPGANVLTF. V is TRBV11-2 and J is TRBJ2-6; the D gene is possibly TRBD2 (5 bases). In germline, CDR1 is SGHAT, CDR2 FQNNGV. V dropped 1 base and J dropped 2 bases, with 6 bases sitting between them. The CDR3 is 15 residues long.

The genes are TRBV20-1 and TRBJ2-7, with TRBD1 identical over 8 bases. The CDR3 is 14 amino acids. V lost 0 bases to trimming and J lost 6 bases; unmatched junction nucleotides: 7. Germline V CDR1 and CDR2: DFQATT, SNEGSKA (reference sequence). The CDR3 DNA reads as TGCAGTGCTAGAGATGGGCAGGGGGCTTCCGAGCAGTACTTC. Amino acid sequence: CSARDGQGASEQYF.

The chain combines TRBV29-1 with TRBJ1-1; the match to TRBD1 covers 7 bases. The length of the CDR3 is 14 residues. V dropped 8 bases and J dropped 0; count of bases not matched to a gene: 9. Germline V gene lookup returns CDR1 SQVTM and CDR2 ANQGSEA. The CDR3 bases are TGCAGCTTAGGTCGGACAGGTCTGAACACTGAAGCTTTCTTT. Its translation is CSLGRTGLNTEAFF.

As concerns this clonotype: An end of the junction differs from the germline gene, which may be a read error. This chain joins TRBV9 and TRBJ1-5; D gene unclear. The length of the CDR3 is 16 residues. Per the germline V gene, CDR1 is SGDLS and CDR2 is YYNGEE. The CDR3 is CASSLPGERYNEPQHF. DNA for the CDR3: TGTGCCAGCAGCCTCCCAGGAGAGCGGTACAATGAGCCCCAGCATTTT.

The chain links TRBV7-9 to TRBJ1-5, with a weak D call TRBD1 (6 bases). With 1 base removed from V and 3 bases from J, the gap between germline ends came to 16 bases. This CDR3 comprises 17 residues. Germline-derived CDR1 and CDR2 are SEHNR and FQNEAQ (reference sequence). This CDR3 reads CASSLGQGLPINQPQHF. CDR3 nucleotide sequence: TGTGCCAGCAGCTTAGGCCAGGGGCTACCTATCAATCAGCCCCAGCATTTT.

The rearrangement joins TRBV11-2 to TRBJ2-7, with a possible D match to TRBD2 (6 bases). CDR3 size: 14 residues. The V gene lost 4 bases and the J gene lost 2 bases, with 12 bases spanning the gap. Per germline, CDR1 SGHAT and CDR2 FQNNGV. CDR3 amino acids: CASSSTRLAYEQYF. In DNA form, the CDR3 reads TGTGCCAGCAGCTCAACACGACTAGCCTACGAGCAGTACTTC.